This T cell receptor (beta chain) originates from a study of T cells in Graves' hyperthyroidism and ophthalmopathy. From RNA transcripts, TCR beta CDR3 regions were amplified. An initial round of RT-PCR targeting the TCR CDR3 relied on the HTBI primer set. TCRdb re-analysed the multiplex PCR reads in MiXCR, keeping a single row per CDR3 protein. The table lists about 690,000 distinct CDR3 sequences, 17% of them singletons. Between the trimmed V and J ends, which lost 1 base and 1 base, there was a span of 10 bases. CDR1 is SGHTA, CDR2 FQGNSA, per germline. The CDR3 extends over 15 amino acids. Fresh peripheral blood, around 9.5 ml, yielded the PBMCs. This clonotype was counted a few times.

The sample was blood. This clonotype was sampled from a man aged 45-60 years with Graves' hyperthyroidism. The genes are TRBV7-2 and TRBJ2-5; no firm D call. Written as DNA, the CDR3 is TGTGCCAGCAGCTTAGGGGTGGGCCTCCAAGAGACCCAGTACTTC. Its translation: CASSLGVGLQETQYF. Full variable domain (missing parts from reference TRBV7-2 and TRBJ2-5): GAGVSQSPSNKVTEKGKDVELRCDPISGHTALYWYRQSLGQGLEFLIYFQGNSAPDKSGLPSDRFSAERTGGSVSTLTIQRTQQEDSAVYLCASSLGVGLQETQYFGPGTRLLVL.